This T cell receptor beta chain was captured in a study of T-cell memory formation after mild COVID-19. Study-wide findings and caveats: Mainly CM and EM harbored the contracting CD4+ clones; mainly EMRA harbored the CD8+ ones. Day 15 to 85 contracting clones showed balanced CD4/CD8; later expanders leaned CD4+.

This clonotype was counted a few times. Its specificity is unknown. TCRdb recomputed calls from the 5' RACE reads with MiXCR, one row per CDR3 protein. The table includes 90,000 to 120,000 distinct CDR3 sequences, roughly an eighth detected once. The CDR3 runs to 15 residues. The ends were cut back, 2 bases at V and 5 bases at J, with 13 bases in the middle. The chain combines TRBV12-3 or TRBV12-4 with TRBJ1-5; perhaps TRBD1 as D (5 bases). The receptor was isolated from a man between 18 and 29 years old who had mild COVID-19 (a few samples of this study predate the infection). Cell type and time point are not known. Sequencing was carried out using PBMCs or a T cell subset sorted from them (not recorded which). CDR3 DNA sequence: TGTGCCAGCAGTTTAAGGGGCGGAGACGATCAGCCCCAGCATTTT. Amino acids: CASSLRGGDDQPQHF.